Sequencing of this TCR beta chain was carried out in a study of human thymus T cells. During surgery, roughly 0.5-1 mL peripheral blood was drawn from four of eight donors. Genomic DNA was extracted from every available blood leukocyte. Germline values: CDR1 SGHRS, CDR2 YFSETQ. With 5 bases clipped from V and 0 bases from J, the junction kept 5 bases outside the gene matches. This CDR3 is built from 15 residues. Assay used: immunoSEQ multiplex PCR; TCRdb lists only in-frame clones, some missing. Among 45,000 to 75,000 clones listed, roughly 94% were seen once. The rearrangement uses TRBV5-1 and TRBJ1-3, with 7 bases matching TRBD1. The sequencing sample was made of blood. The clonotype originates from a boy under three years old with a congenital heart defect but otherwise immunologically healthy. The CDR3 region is CASSSTGVSGNTIYF. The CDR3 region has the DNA TGCGCCAGCAGTTCCACAGGGGTCTCTGGAAACACCATATATTTT.